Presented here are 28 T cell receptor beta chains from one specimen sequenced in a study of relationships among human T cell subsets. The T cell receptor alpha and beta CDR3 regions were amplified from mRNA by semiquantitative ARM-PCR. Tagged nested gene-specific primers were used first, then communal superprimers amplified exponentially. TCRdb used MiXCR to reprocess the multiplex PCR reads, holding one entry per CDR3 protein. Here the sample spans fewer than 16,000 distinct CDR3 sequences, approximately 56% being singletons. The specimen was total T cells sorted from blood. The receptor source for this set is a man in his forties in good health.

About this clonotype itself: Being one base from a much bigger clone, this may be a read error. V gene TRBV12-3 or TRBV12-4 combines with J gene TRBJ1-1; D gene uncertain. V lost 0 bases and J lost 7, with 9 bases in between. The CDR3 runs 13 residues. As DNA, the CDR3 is TGTGCCAGCAGTTTAGCAGAGGCCTATGAAGCTTTCTTT. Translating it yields CASSLAEAYEAFF.

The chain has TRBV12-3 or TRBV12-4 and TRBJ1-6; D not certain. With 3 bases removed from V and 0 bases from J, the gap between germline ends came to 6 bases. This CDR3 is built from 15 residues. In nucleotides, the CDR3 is TGTGCCAGCAGTTTTCGGAGCTCCTATAATTCACCCCTCCACTTT. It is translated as CASSFRSSYNSPLHF.

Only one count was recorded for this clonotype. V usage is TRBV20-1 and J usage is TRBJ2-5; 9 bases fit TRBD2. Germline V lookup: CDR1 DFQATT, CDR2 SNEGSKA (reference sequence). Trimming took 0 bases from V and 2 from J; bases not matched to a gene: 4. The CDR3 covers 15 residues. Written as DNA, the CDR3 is TGCAGTGCTAGAGACAGCGGGAGGAGGCAAGAGACCCAGTACTTC. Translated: CSARDSGRRQETQYF.

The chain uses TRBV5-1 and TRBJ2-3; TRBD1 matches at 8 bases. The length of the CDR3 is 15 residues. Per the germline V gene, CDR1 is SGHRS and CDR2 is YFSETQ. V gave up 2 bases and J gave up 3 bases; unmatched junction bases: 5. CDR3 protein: CASSFRGLMTDTQYF. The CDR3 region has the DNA TGCGCCAGCAGCTTCAGGGGGCTGATGACAGATACGCAGTATTTT.

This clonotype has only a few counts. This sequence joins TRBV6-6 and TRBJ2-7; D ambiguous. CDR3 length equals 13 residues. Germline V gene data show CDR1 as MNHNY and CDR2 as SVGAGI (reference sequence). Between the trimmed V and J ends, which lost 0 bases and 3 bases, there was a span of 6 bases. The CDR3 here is CASSYSESYEQYF. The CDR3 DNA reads TGTGCCAGCAGTTACTCGGAGAGCTACGAGCAGTACTTC.

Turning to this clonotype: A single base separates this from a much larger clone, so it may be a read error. This CDR3 is CASSLEAGPSYEQHF. DNA of the CDR3: TGTGCCAGCAGCTTAGAAGCGGGGCCCTCCTACGAGCAGCACTTC. V and J are TRBV11-2 and TRBJ2-7, with 7 nucleotides matching TRBD2. This CDR3 region has 15 residues. Germline CDR1 is SGHAT and CDR2 is FQNNGV.

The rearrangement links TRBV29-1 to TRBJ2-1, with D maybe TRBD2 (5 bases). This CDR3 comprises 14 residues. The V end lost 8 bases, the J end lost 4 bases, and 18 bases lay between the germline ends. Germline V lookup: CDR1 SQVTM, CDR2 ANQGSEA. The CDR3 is CSFKRRGSYNEQFF. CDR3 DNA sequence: TGCAGCTTTAAACGACGCGGGTCGTACAATGAGCAGTTCTTC.

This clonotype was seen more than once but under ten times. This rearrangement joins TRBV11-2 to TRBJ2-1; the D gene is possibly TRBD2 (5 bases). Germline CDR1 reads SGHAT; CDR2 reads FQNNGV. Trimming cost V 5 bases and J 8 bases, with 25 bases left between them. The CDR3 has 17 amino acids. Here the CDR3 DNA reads TGTGCCAGCAGCAACTCCGAACAGCGTGGGAGTCGTGATGAGCAGTTCTTC. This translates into CASSNSEQRGSRDEQFF.

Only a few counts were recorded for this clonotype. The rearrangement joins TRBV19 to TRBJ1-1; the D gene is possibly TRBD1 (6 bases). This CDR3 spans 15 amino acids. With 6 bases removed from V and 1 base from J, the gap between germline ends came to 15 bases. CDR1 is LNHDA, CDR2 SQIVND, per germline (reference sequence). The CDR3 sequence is CASRLGQLGNTEAFF. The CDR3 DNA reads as TGTGCCAGTAGGCTCGGACAGCTGGGGAACACTGAAGCTTTCTTT.

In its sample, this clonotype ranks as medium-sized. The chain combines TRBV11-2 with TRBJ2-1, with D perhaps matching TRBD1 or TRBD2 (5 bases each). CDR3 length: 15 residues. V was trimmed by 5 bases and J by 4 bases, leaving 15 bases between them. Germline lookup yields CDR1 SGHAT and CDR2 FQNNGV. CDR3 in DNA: TGTGCCAGCAGCCTGGGGCCTAGCACGTACAATGAGCAGTTCTTC. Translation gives CASSLGPSTYNEQFF.

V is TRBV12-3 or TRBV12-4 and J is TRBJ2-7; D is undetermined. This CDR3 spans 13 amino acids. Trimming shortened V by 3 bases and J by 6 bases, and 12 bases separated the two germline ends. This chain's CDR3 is CASSFQQIPEQYF. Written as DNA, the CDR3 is TGTGCCAGCAGTTTCCAGCAAATTCCCGAGCAGTACTTC.

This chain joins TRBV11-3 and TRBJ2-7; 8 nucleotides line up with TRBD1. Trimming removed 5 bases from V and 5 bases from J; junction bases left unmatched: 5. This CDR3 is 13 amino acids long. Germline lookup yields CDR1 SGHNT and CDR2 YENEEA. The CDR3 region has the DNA TGTGCCAGCAGCCCGGACAGGGCCGACGAGCAGTACTTC. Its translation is CASSPDRADEQYF.

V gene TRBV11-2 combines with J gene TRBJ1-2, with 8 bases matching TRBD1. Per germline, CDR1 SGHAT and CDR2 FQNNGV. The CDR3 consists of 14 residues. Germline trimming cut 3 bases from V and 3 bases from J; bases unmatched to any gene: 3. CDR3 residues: CASSLVGQDYGYTF. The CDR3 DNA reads TGTGCCAGCAGCTTGGTGGGACAGGACTATGGCTACACCTTC.

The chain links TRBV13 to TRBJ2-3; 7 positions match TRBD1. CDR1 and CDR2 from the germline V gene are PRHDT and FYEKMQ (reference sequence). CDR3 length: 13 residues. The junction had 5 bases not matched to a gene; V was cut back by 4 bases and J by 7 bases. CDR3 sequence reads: CASSSSQGNTQYF. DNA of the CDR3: TGTGCCAGCAGCTCCTCACAGGGGAATACGCAGTATTTT. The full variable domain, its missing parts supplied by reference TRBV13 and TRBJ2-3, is AAGVIQSPRHLIKEKRETATLKCYPIPRHDTVYWYQQGPGQDPQFLISFYEKMQSDKGSIPDRFSAQQFSDYHSELNMSSLELGDSALYFCASSSSQGNTQYFGPGTRLTVL.

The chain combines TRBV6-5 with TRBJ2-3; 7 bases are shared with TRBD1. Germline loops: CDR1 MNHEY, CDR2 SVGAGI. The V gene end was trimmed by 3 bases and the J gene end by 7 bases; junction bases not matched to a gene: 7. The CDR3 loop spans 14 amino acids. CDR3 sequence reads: CASSYEQGYHTQYF. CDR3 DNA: TGTGCCAGCAGTTATGAACAGGGGTACCATACGCAGTATTTT.

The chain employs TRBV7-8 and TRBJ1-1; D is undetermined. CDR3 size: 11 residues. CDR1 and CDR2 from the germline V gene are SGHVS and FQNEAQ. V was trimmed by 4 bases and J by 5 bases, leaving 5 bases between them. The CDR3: CASSSGTEAFF. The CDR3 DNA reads TGTGCCAGCAGCTCGGGTACTGAAGCTTTCTTT.

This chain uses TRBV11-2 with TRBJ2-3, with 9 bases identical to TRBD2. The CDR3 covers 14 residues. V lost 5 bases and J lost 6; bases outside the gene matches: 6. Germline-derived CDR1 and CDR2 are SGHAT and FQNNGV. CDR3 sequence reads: CASSPRTSVDTQYF. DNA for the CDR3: TGTGCCAGCAGCCCTCGGACTAGCGTCGATACGCAGTATTTT.

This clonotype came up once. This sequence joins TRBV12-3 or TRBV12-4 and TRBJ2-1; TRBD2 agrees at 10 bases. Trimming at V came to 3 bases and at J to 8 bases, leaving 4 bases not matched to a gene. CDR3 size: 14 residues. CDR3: CASSFSGTSDEQFF. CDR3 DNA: TGTGCCAGCAGTTTCTCCGGGACTAGCGATGAGCAGTTCTTC.

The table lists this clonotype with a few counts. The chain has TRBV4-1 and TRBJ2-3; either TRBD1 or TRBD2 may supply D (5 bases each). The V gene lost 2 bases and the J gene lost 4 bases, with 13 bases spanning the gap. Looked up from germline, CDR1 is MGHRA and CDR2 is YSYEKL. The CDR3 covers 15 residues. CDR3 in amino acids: CASSQSNGAPDTQYF. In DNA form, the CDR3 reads TGCGCCAGCAGCCAAAGTAACGGGGCACCAGATACGCAGTATTTT.

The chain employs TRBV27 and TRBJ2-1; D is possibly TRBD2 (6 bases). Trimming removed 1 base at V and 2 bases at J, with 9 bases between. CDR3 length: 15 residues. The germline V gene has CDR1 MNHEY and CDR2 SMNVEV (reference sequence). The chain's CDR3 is CASSLFAGPYNEQFF. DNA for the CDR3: TGTGCCAGCAGTTTATTTGCGGGACCCTACAATGAGCAGTTCTTC.

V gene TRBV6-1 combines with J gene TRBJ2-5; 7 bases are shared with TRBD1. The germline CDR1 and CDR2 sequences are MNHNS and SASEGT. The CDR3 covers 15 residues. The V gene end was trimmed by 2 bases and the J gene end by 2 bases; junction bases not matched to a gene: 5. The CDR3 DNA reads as TGTGCCAGCAGTGAAAGGAGACAGGGTCAAGAGACCCAGTACTTC. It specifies CASSERRQGQETQYF.

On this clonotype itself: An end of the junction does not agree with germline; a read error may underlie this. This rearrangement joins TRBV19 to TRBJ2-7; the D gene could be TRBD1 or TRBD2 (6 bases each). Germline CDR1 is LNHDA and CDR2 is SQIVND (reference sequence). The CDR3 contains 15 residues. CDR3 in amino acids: CASSSLGGESYEQYF. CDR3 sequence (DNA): TGTGCCAGCAGTAGTTTGGGGGGCGAATCCTACGAGCAGTACTTC.

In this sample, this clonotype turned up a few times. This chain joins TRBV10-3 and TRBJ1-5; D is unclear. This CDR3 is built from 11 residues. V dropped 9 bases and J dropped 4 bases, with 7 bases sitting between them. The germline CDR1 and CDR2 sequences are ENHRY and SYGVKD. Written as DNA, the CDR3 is TGTGCCATTAACCCGAATCAGCCCCAGCATTTT. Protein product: CAINPNQPQHF.

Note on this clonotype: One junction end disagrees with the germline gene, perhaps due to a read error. The CDR3 reads CATTDGIAEAFF. CDR3 in DNA: TGCGCCACCACCGACGGCATCGCTGAAGCTTTCTTT. This chain joins TRBV5-4 and TRBJ1-1; D call uncertain. The CDR3 contains 12 residues. The germline gives CDR1 SGHNT, CDR2 YYREEE (reference sequence).

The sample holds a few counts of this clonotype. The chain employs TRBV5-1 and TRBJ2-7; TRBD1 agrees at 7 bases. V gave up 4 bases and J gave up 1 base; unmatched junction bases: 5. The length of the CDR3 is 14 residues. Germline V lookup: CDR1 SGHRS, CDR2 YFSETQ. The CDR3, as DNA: TGCGCCAGCAGCCTGTGGACAGGTTCCTACGAGCAGTACTTC. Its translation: CASSLWTGSYEQYF. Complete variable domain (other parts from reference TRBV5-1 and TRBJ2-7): KAGVTQTPRYLIKTRGQQVTLSCSPISGHRSVSWYQQTPGQGLQFLFEYFSETQRNKGNFPGRFSGRQFSNSRSEMNVSTLELGDSALYLCASSLWTGSYEQYFGPGTRLTVT.

CDR3: CASSLIGQGRPDTQYF. As DNA, the CDR3 is TGTGCCAGCAGCTTAATCGGACAGGGCCGGCCAGATACGCAGTATTTT. The chain couples TRBV7-2 to TRBJ2-3; TRBD1 matches at 8 bases. The CDR3 is 16 amino acids. Per the germline V gene, CDR1 is SGHTA and CDR2 is FQGNSA. V lost 2 bases and J lost 4; bases outside the gene matches: 8.

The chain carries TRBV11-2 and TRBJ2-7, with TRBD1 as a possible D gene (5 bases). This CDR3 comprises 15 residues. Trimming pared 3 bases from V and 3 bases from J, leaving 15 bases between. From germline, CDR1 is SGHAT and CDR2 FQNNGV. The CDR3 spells CASSLERGHRYEQYF. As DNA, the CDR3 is TGTGCCAGCAGCTTGGAGCGAGGACACCGCTACGAGCAGTACTTC.

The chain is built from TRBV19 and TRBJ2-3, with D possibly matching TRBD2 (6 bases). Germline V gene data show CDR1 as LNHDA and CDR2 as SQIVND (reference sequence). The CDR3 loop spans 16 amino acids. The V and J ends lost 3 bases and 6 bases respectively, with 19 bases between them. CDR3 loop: CASSIYGGKPRDTQYF. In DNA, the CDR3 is TGTGCCAGTAGTATTTACGGGGGAAAGCCGAGGGATACGCAGTATTTT.